Below, 21 T cell receptor beta chains from the same sample are listed, as sequenced in a study of blood T cell repertoires in COVID-19. Some clones are missing from TCRdb's copy, which holds only in-frame ones; the method was immunoSEQ multiplex PCR. The top ten clones hold approximately 4% of a sample with around 300,000 clones, 90% of them seen once. Sequenced: PBMCs or T cells enriched from blood (not recorded which). The receptor set was obtained from a woman under 30 with acute COVID-19.

The CDR3 here is CASSTQGETYNEQFF. In DNA form, the CDR3 reads TGCGCCAGCAGCACTCAGGGCGAGACCTACAATGAGCAGTTCTTC. The V call is TRBV5-1, the J call TRBJ2-1; TRBD1 might be the D (5 bases). Trimming shortened V by 4 bases and J by 2 bases, and 13 bases separated the two germline ends. The V gene's germline CDR1 is SGHRS and CDR2 YFSETQ. This CDR3 spans 15 amino acids.

This chain links TRBV29-1 with TRBJ2-1; 8 bases align to TRBD2. J gave up 4 bases and V 3 bases, and 14 bases lay outside the gene matches. The germline V gene has CDR1 SQVTM and CDR2 ANQGSEA. The CDR3 runs 17 residues. The CDR3 DNA reads as TGCAGCGTTGATGGGCCGGTGGCTAGCGGGCTGTACAATGAGCAGTTCTTC. As protein: CSVDGPVASGLYNEQFF.

This chain links TRBV27 with TRBJ1-1, with D maybe TRBD1 (5 bases). Trimming took off 5 bases at V and 3 bases at J, with 10 bases between the two ends. CDR3 length equals 13 residues. Germline CDR1 is MNHEY and CDR2 is SMNVEV (reference sequence). Here the CDR3 DNA reads TGTGCCAGCAGTCTCAGGGCCGACACTGAAGCTTTCTTT. This translates into CASSLRADTEAFF.

J is TRBJ1-5 and V is TRBV24-1, with 7 bases identical to TRBD1. Germline CDR1 is KGHDR and CDR2 is SFDVKD. V trimming: 4 bases; J trimming: 5 bases; junction bases outside the gene matches: 7. The CDR3 is 15 amino acids. The CDR3 coding sequence is TGTGCCACCAGTGACGCTGGACAGGTGGATCAGCCCCAGCATTTT. This encodes CATSDAGQVDQPQHF.

The V and J genes are TRBV7-8 and TRBJ2-7; 7 nucleotides line up with TRBD1. Trimming cost V 5 bases and J 2 bases; bases outside gene matches: 9. This CDR3 is 15 amino acids long. CDR1 and CDR2 (germline): SGHVS, FQNEAQ. CDR3 amino acids: CASSHRRGRTYEQYF. CDR3 coding DNA: TGTGCCAGCAGCCACCGAAGGGGGCGGACCTACGAGCAGTACTTC.

The chain combines TRBV19 with TRBJ1-1, with D possibly being TRBD1 (5 bases). The V gene's germline CDR1 is LNHDA and CDR2 SQIVND (reference sequence). The ends were cut back, 6 bases at V and 2 bases at J, with 13 bases in the middle. This CDR3 is built from 14 residues. The DNA of the CDR3 is TGTGCCAGTAGATTGGCAGGGCTAAACACTGAAGCTTTCTTT. Residues: CASRLAGLNTEAFF.

V usage is TRBV6-5 and J usage is TRBJ1-5, with 12 bases identical to TRBD1. This CDR3 has 15 residues. V lost 8 bases and J lost 4; bases outside the gene matches: 6. Germline values: CDR1 MNHEY, CDR2 SVGAGI. This CDR3 is CASEPGQGANQPQHF. The DNA for the CDR3 is TGTGCCAGCGAGCCGGGACAGGGGGCGAATCAGCCCCAGCATTTT.

V and J are TRBV5-1 and TRBJ2-1; 7 nucleotides line up with TRBD2. CDR3 length: 15 residues. CDR1 and CDR2 from the germline V gene are SGHRS and YFSETQ. V lost 3 bases and J lost 5; bases outside the gene matches: 8. The CDR3, as DNA: TGCGCCAGCAGCTGGGGACTAAGTCGAGACAATGAGCAGTTCTTC. Amino acid sequence: CASSWGLSRDNEQFF.

CDR3 sequence (DNA): TGTGCCAGCAGCTTTCTTACAGGGGGAGTCTACAATGAGCAGTTCTTC. Its protein is CASSFLTGGVYNEQFF. The chain uses TRBV11-2 and TRBJ2-1; 8 bases fit TRBD1. With V trimmed by 3 bases and J by 3 bases, 7 bases remained unmatched. Germline-derived CDR1 and CDR2 are SGHAT and FQNNGV. The CDR3 is made up of 16 amino acids. The variable domain in full, with the rest retrieved from reference TRBV11-2 and TRBJ2-1, is EAGVAQSPRYKIIEKRQSVAFWCNPISGHATLYWYQQILGQGPKLLIQFQNNGVVDDSQLPKDRFSAERLKGVDSTLKIQPAKLEDSAVYLCASSFLTGGVYNEQFFGPGTRLTVL.

This rearrangement joins TRBV18 to TRBJ1-3; 7 bases align to TRBD1. Per the germline V gene, CDR1 is KGHSH and CDR2 is LQKENI. This CDR3 comprises 15 residues. The V gene end was trimmed by 3 bases and the J gene end by 0 bases; junction bases not matched to a gene: 2. The CDR3 sequence: CASSPGQPSGNTIYF. The CDR3 DNA follows: TGTGCCAGCTCACCGGGACAGCCCTCTGGAAACACCATATATTTT.

V and J are TRBV28 and TRBJ2-2; the D gene is possibly TRBD1 (6 bases). The germline CDR1 and CDR2 sequences are MDHEN and SYDVKM. V dropped 6 bases and J dropped 8 bases, with 19 bases sitting between them. The CDR3 totals 15 residues. CDR3 DNA: TGTGCCAGCAGGCCTAGGATCAGGGGATCTGGGGAGCTGTTTTTT. As protein: CASRPRIRGSGELFF.

The genes are TRBV11-3 and TRBJ1-6; D unclear. The length of the CDR3 is 13 residues. Germline CDR1 SGHNT, CDR2 YENEEA. V lost 1 base and J 10 bases, leaving 8 bases between the germline ends. As DNA, the CDR3 is TGTGCCAGCAGCTTAGTAAGCGGCTCACCCCTCCACTTT. The encoded protein is CASSLVSGSPLHF.

The J gene is TRBJ1-3, the V gene TRBV2; D is perhaps TRBD1 (6 bases). This CDR3 has 17 amino acids. CDR1 and CDR2 from the germline V gene are SNHLY and FYNNEI. Trimming shortened V by 2 bases and J by 0 bases, and 14 bases separated the two germline ends. The CDR3 reads CASSELPGDISGNTIYF. The CDR3 DNA reads as TGTGCCAGCAGTGAATTACCCGGGGACATCTCTGGAAACACCATATATTTT.

The chain joins TRBV4-2 to TRBJ1-1, with D perhaps TRBD1 (6 bases). V lost 0 bases and J lost 0, with 11 bases in between. Germline V gene lookup returns CDR1 LGHNA and CDR2 YNFKEQ. CDR3 size: 16 residues. The CDR3 DNA sequence: TGTGCCAGCAGCCAAGATGGGACACTTGTGAACACTGAAGCTTTCTTT. Translated: CASSQDGTLVNTEAFF.

J is TRBJ2-7 and V is TRBV2, with a tentative D call TRBD1 (6 bases). Trimming shortened V by 5 bases and J by 0 bases, and 14 bases separated the two germline ends. The CDR3 runs 15 residues. Germline CDR1 and CDR2: SNHLY and FYNNEI. The CDR3 reads CASSKGTTSSYEQYF. For the CDR3, the DNA is TGTGCCAGCAGTAAGGGGACAACGAGCTCCTACGAGCAGTACTTC.

CDR3 loop: CASSLKGGNTIYF. The CDR3 nucleotides read TGTGCCAGCAGTTTAAAGGGGGGGAACACCATATATTTT. V is TRBV27 and J is TRBJ1-3; D is perhaps TRBD1 (6 bases). Looked up from germline, CDR1 is MNHEY and CDR2 is SMNVEV (reference sequence). V lost 2 bases and J 7 bases, leaving 9 bases between the germline ends. The CDR3 is 13 amino acids.

This clone was seen just once. The chain employs TRBV9 and TRBJ2-7; D is ambiguous. Germline V lookup: CDR1 SGDLS, CDR2 YYNGEE. V was shortened by 0 bases and J by 2 bases, with 12 bases between the two germline ends. This CDR3 comprises 15 residues. DNA of the CDR3: TGTGCCAGCAGCGTAGGGATCAGCGATCCCTACGAGCAGTACTTC. Amino acids: CASSVGISDPYEQYF.

The V gene is TRBV19, the J gene TRBJ1-5; the match to TRBD1 covers 11 bases. There are 16 residues in the CDR3. In germline, CDR1 is LNHDA, CDR2 SQIVND (reference sequence). J was trimmed by 7 bases and V by 8 bases; bases with no gene match: 13. The CDR3 region is CASRPLDRGLEQPQHF. The CDR3 nucleotides are TGTGCCAGTCGGCCTCTGGACAGGGGGCTAGAGCAGCCCCAGCATTTT. The variable domain in full, with the rest retrieved from reference TRBV19 and TRBJ1-5, is DGGITQSPKYLFRKEGQNVTLSCEQNLNHDAMYWYRQDPGQGLRLIYYSQIVNDFQKGDIAEGYSVSREKKESFPLTVTSAQKNPTAFYLCASRPLDRGLEQPQHFGDGTRLSIL.

The genes are TRBV9 and TRBJ1-6, with D maybe TRBD1 (6 bases). V lost 4 bases and J 6 bases, leaving 14 bases between the germline ends. Germline CDR1 SGDLS, CDR2 YYNGEE. The CDR3 covers 15 residues. The CDR3 bases are TGTGCCAGCAGCCCAGGGGTTAGTGCTAATTCACCCCTCCACTTT. It specifies CASSPGVSANSPLHF.

The rearrangement joins TRBV6-5 to TRBJ2-7; the match to TRBD2 covers 12 bases. V gave up 0 bases and J gave up 5 bases; unmatched junction bases: 2. CDR1 and CDR2 (germline): MNHEY, SVGAGI. The CDR3 runs 15 residues. CDR3 in DNA: TGTGCCAGCAGTTACTCGACTAGCGGGAGAAACGAGCAGTACTTC. It yields the protein CASSYSTSGRNEQYF.

This chain links TRBV10-3 with TRBJ2-7, with a weak D call TRBD2 (6 bases). Deletions cut 1 base from V and 3 bases from J, with 13 bases between. Germline values: CDR1 ENHRY, CDR2 SYGVKD. The length of the CDR3 is 15 residues. The CDR3 is CAISEFRGSRYEQYF. For the CDR3, the DNA is TGTGCCATCAGTGAGTTCCGGGGGTCCCGCTACGAGCAGTACTTC.